This is a list of T cell receptor beta chains from one sample in a study of siplizumab effects on memory and regulatory T cells. Profiled with immunoSEQ multiplex PCR; TCRdb holds only in-frame clones, not every one. Of about 87,000 clones listed, 85% to 90% were seen once; the top ten hold around 14%. Material: CD4+ T cells sorted from blood. These receptor sequences come from a human donor in good health. The CDR3 runs from the conserved cysteine through the conserved F or W. A D gene is named only where the DNA matches it firmly. Size is omitted from some rows. Given values are once, few, many or a class for expanded clones.

J: TRBJ1-2; size: NA; V: TRBV4-3; D: NA; DNA: TGCGCCAGCAGCCAAAACCTCCTACAGGGACATGGCTACACCTTC; CDR3: CASSQNLLQGHGYTF
J: TRBJ2-7; size: NA; V: TRBV6-1; D: NA; DNA: TGTGCCAGCAGTGATAACTACGAGCAGTACTTC; CDR3: CASSDNYEQYF
J: TRBJ1-2; size: NA; V: TRBV9; D: NA; DNA: TGTGCCAGCAGCGTAGCTACCGGGGACTATGGCTACACCTTC; CDR3: CASSVATGDYGYTF
J: TRBJ1-1; size: NA; V: TRBV10-3; D: NA; DNA: TGTGCCATGCAGAAAGGAAAGAACACTGAAGCTTTCTTT; CDR3: CAMQKGKNTEAFF
J: TRBJ2-5; size: NA; V: TRBV25-1; D: TRBD1; DNA: TGTGCCAGCAGTGAGACAGGGCGCGATCAAGAGACCCAGTACTTC; CDR3: CASSETGRDQETQYF
J: TRBJ1-2; size: NA; V: TRBV9; D: NA; DNA: TGTGCCAGCAAAGACATTCATGGCTACACCTTC; CDR3: CASKDIHGYTF
J: TRBJ1-4; size: NA; V: TRBV7-2; D: NA; DNA: TGTGCCAGCAGCCCCGATCAGGGAAATGAAAAACTGTTTTTT; CDR3: CASSPDQGNEKLFF
J: TRBJ1-4; size: NA; V: TRBV7-2; D: TRBD1; DNA: TGTGCCAGCAGGGGACAGGCTAATGAAAAACTGTTTTTT; CDR3: CASRGQANEKLFF
J: TRBJ1-2; size: NA; V: TRBV5-3; D: TRBD1; DNA: TGTGCCAGACATTTCGGACAGGGGGGCGACTATGGCTACACCTTC; CDR3: CARHFGQGGDYGYTF
J: TRBJ2-1; size: NA; V: TRBV4-2; D: NA; DNA: TGTGCCAGCAGTCCCGGCGGGGGCATCAATGAGCAGTTCTTC; CDR3: CASSPGGGINEQFF
J: TRBJ2-6; size: NA; V: TRBV4-2; D: TRBD1; DNA: TGTGCCAGCAGCCCTACGGGACAGGGTTCTGGGGCCAACGTCCTGACTTTC; CDR3: CASSPTGQGSGANVLTF
J: TRBJ2-2; size: NA; V: TRBV19; D: NA; DNA: TGTGCCAGTAGTATAGTGGTAGGACAGATCAACACCGGGGAGCTGTTTTTT; CDR3: CASSIVVGQINTGELFF
J: TRBJ2-2; size: NA; V: TRBV18; D: NA; DNA: TGTGCCAGCTCACGACGGCAGGGTCTCACCGGGGAGCTGTTTTTT; CDR3: CASSRRQGLTGELFF
J: TRBJ1-2; size: NA; V: TRBV10-3; D: NA; DNA: TGTGCCATCAGTGAGACCCAGGGGCAGGGGTATCTTAACTATGGCTACACCTTC; CDR3: CAISETQGQGYLNYGYTF
J: TRBJ2-3; size: NA; V: TRBV27; D: NA; DNA: TGTGCCAGCAGGCCTAGACAGCGCACAGATACGCAGTATTTT; CDR3: CASRPRQRTDTQYF
J: TRBJ2-7; size: once; V: TRBV20-1; D: TRBD1; DNA: TGCAGTGCTACCCGGGCAGGGGGCCCGATCTTC; CDR3: CSATRAGGPIF
J: TRBJ2-2; size: NA; V: TRBV19; D: NA; DNA: TGTGCCAGTAGGGTCCTGGGGACCGGGGAGCTGTTTTTT; CDR3: CASRVLGTGELFF
J: TRBJ2-1; size: NA; V: TRBV10-3; D: TRBD2; DNA: TGTGCCATCAGTGTGCGGGAGAGCTACAATGAGCAGTTCTTC; CDR3: CAISVRESYNEQFF
J: TRBJ2-5; size: NA; V: TRBV6-1; D: TRBD1; DNA: TGTGCCAGCAGTGAGGCAGGGGGCAGGGAGACCCAGTACTTC; CDR3: CASSEAGGRETQYF
J: TRBJ2-7; size: NA; V: TRBV20-1; D: NA; DNA: TGCAGTGCTAGAGGATACGAGCAGTACTTC; CDR3: CSARGYEQYF
J: TRBJ2-3; size: NA; V: TRBV7-3; D: TRBD1; DNA: TGTGCCAGCAGCGCCACAGGGGCCACAGATACGCAGTATTTT; CDR3: CASSATGATDTQYF
J: TRBJ1-5; size: NA; V: TRBV19; D: TRBD1; DNA: TGTGCCAGTAGGCCCAACAGGGGGCTGGGCAATCAGCCCCAGCATTTT; CDR3: CASRPNRGLGNQPQHF
J: TRBJ2-7; size: NA; V: TRBV29-1; D: TRBD2; DNA: TGCAGCGTTGAATTGGGAGGGCACGAGCAGTACTTC; CDR3: CSVELGGHEQYF
J: TRBJ2-6; size: NA; V: TRBV5-5; D: NA; DNA: TGTGCCAGCAGCTTGGAGGTCAGGAGCTCTGGGGCCAACGTCCTGACTTTC; CDR3: CASSLEVRSSGANVLTF
J: TRBJ1-3; size: NA; V: TRBV28; D: NA; DNA: TGTGCCAGCAGTCCCGGCGGGCCGAGCTCTGGAAACACCATATATTTT; CDR3: CASSPGGPSSGNTIYF
J: TRBJ2-1; size: NA; V: TRBV5-4; D: TRBD1; DNA: TGTGCCAGCAGCTTGGCTGGGACAGCTCTCAATGAGCAGTTCTTC; CDR3: CASSLAGTALNEQFF
J: TRBJ2-1; size: few; V: TRBV11-2; D: NA; DNA: TGTGCCAGCAGCTTCGCTAGTCATGAGCAGTTCTTC; CDR3: CASSFASHEQFF
J: TRBJ2-7; size: NA; V: TRBV4-2; D: TRBD1; DNA: TGTGCCAGCAGCTTGCCCGTGGGGACAGGGCTCGACGAGCAGTACTTC; CDR3: CASSLPVGTGLDEQYF
J: TRBJ2-1; size: NA; V: TRBV27; D: NA; DNA: TGTGCCAGCAGTTTAACCGACAGCTCCTACAATGAGCAGTTCTTC; CDR3: CASSLTDSSYNEQFF
J: TRBJ1-2; size: once; V: TRBV5-1; D: NA; DNA: TGCGCCAGCAGCTTGGGTGGCAGTGTGGACTATGGCTACACCTTC; CDR3: CASSLGGSVDYGYTF
J: TRBJ2-7; size: NA; V: TRBV20-1; D: TRBD1; DNA: TGCAGTGCTAGTCACAGGGGACGGCAGTACTTC; CDR3: CSASHRGRQYF
J: TRBJ2-7; size: NA; V: TRBV11-2; D: NA; DNA: TGTGCCAGCAGCATCCGACAGATAGCGTTCTTC; CDR3: CASSIRQIAFF
J: TRBJ2-6; size: NA; V: TRBV29-1; D: NA; DNA: TGCAGCGTTGCAGGGTCTGGGGCCAACGTCCTGACTTTC; CDR3: CSVAGSGANVLTF
J: TRBJ2-1; size: NA; V: TRBV7-2; D: NA; DNA: TGTGCCAGCAGCTTAGTGAGGGGCGATGAGCAGTTCTTC; CDR3: CASSLVRGDEQFF
J: TRBJ1-2; size: NA; V: TRBV18; D: NA; DNA: TGTGCCAGCTCACCGGATCAGGAACATGGCTACACCTTC; CDR3: CASSPDQEHGYTF
J: TRBJ1-6; size: NA; V: TRBV4-1; D: TRBD1; DNA: TGCGCCAGCAGCCAGGGACAGGGAGTCCCACCCCTCCACTTT; CDR3: CASSQGQGVPPLHF
J: TRBJ1-2; size: NA; V: TRBV19; D: TRBD1; DNA: TGTGCCAGTAGCCAACCACGGACAGGGAACTATGGCTACACCTTC; CDR3: CASSQPRTGNYGYTF
J: TRBJ2-3; size: NA; V: TRBV10-3; D: TRBD2; DNA: TGTGCCATCAGGGGGACTAGCGGGAGGTCCAATACGCAGTATTTT; CDR3: CAIRGTSGRSNTQYF
J: TRBJ1-5; size: once; V: TRBV4-2; D: NA; DNA: TGTGCCAGCAGCCAAGATGATCAGCCCCAGCATTTT; CDR3: CASSQDDQPQHF
J: TRBJ1-2; size: NA; V: TRBV14; D: NA; DNA: TGTGCCAGCAGCCAAGCAAGGTTGCGTACAGGGAAGGATGGCTACACCTTC; CDR3: CASSQARLRTGKDGYTF
J: TRBJ1-6; size: NA; V: TRBV7-2; D: NA; DNA: TGTGCCAGCAGCTCACAGAAAAATTCACCCCTCCACTTT; CDR3: CASSSQKNSPLHF
J: TRBJ1-5; size: NA; V: TRBV19; D: NA; DNA: TGTGCCAGTAGGCTAGACTGGTCGGGGTTGGGGATCAATCAGCCCCAGCATTTT; CDR3: CASRLDWSGLGINQPQHF
J: TRBJ2-7; size: few; V: TRBV7-9; D: NA; DNA: TGTGCCAGCAGCTTAGCGTCCTACCAGCAGTACTTC; CDR3: CASSLASYQQYF
J: TRBJ1-5; size: NA; V: TRBV6-6; D: NA; DNA: TGTGCCAGCAGCCGCGGGTCCAGAGGCAATCAGCCCCAGCATTTT; CDR3: CASSRGSRGNQPQHF
J: TRBJ2-5; size: NA; V: TRBV28; D: TRBD1; DNA: TGTGCCAGCAAAGCGCCCGGGACAGGGGAAGAGACCCAGTACTTC; CDR3: CASKAPGTGEETQYF
J: TRBJ1-1; size: NA; V: TRBV20-1; D: NA; DNA: TGCAGTGCGAGACGAACGGAAGCTTTCTTT; CDR3: CSARRTEAFF
J: TRBJ2-5; size: NA; V: TRBV7-8; D: NA; DNA: TGTGCCAGCAGCTGGACCTACCAAGAGACCCAGTACTTC; CDR3: CASSWTYQETQYF
J: TRBJ2-3; size: NA; V: TRBV5-4; D: TRBD2; DNA: TGTGCCAGCAGAAGCGGGGGAGCTAGCACAGATACGCAGTATTTT; CDR3: CASRSGGASTDTQYF
J: TRBJ2-7; size: once; V: TRBV10-3; D: NA; DNA: TGTGCCATCAGTGTCCCAGGGGTCTACGAGCAGTACTTC; CDR3: CAISVPGVYEQYF
J: TRBJ2-3; size: NA; V: TRBV5-4; D: TRBD2; DNA: TGTGCCAGCAGCTTGGCTGGGTTAGCGGGAGCTGGGGATACGCAGTATTTT; CDR3: CASSLAGLAGAGDTQYF
J: TRBJ2-1; size: NA; V: TRBV20-1; D: TRBD2; DNA: TGCAGTGCTACCCTGGGCGGGAGCAAGTTCTTC; CDR3: CSATLGGSKFF
J: TRBJ2-2; size: NA; V: TRBV7-2; D: NA; DNA: TGTGCCAGCAGCTTTTTTGGGCGAGCCAACACCGGGGAGCTGTTTTTT; CDR3: CASSFFGRANTGELFF